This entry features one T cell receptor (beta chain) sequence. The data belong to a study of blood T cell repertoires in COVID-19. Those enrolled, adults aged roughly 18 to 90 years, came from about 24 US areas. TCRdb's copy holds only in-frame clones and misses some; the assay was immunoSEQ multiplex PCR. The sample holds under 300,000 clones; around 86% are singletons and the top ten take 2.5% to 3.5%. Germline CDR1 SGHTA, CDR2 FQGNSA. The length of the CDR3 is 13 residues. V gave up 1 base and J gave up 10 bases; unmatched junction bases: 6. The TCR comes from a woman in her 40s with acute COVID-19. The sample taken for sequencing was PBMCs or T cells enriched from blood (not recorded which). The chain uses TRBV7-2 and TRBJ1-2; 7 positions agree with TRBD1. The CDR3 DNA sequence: TGTGCCAGCAGCTTAGGACAGGGCGCCGACTACACCTTC. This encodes CASSLGQGADYTF.